This T cell receptor (beta chain) derives from a study of cytomegalovirus exposure and HLA in healthy donors. Notes on the study in general: Presence/absence analyses supposed approximately even sequencing depth among donors.

Remarks on this clone: Its specificity is unknown.

The trim removed 1 base at V and 7 bases at J, leaving 4 bases unmatched. The germline V gene encodes CDR1 LGHNA and CDR2 YNFKEQ. CDR3 length: 15 residues. Primers included in the PCR were 60 Vbeta and 13 Jbeta primers. Some clones are missing from TCRdb's copy, which holds only in-frame ones; the method was immunoSEQ multiplex PCR. The profile covers 90,000 or so clones, with 55% to 85% appearing a single time and 15% to 20% taken by the ten largest. The chain carries TRBV4-2 and TRBJ1-6; TRBD1 matches at 7 bases. Material: PBMCs. This TCR was sampled from a woman between 18 and 29 years old in good health and CMV-seropositive. CDR3 nucleotides: TGTGCCAGCAGCCAAGCGGGACAGAAAAATTCACCCCTCCACTTT. Translating gives CASSQAGQKNSPLHF.